The TCR beta chain under discussion was sequenced for a study of T cell repertoires in cytomegalovirus infection. TCRdb fed the reads into MiXCR, producing one record per CDR3 protein. The sample has about 260,000 distinct CDR3 sequences, roughly 13% seen once. Germline CDR1 reads SGHTA; CDR2 reads FQGTGA. This CDR3 comprises 14 residues. Trimming took 5 bases from V and 7 from J; bases not matched to a gene: 10. The clonotype originates from a human donor in good health (CMV status not recorded). Some clones in this sample may be carry-over from other donors' samples. The J gene is TRBJ2-7, the V gene TRBV7-3, with TRBD2 identical over 8 bases. Material: PBMCs. The CDR3 reads CASSLSGAPGEQYF. DNA for the CDR3: TGTGCCAGCAGCCTTAGCGGGGCTCCGGGGGAGCAGTACTTC. Variable domain in full (rest from reference TRBV7-3 and TRBJ2-7): GAGVSQTPSNKVTEKGKYVELRCDPISGHTALYWYRQSLGQGPEFLIYFQGTGAADDSGLPNDRFFAVRPEGSVSTLKIQRTERGDSAVYLCASSLSGAPGEQYFGPGTRLTVT.